This section outlines one TCR beta chain sequence together with its context. As yet, its antigen is unknown. This record comes from a study of vaccination and CD4 T cells after COVID-19. Study-level background: Cells received overlapping spike peptides from SARS-CoV-2, HCoV-NL63, HCoV-OC43 and HCoV-229E as stimulation.

Treatment in this sample: roughly 10-day PBMC culture with coronavirus spike peptide pools or control peptides (ViraFEST assay). Trimming shortened V by 10 bases and J by 1 base, and 16 bases separated the two germline ends. Per the germline V gene, CDR1 is MNHNS and CDR2 is SASEGT. This CDR3 comprises 14 residues. Cultured CD4+ T cells had their DNA profiled by the Oncomine TCR Beta short-read assay. TCRdb reprocessed the PCR reads with MiXCR, giving one entry per CDR3 protein. Of over 8,000 distinct CDR3 sequences listed, 55% to 75% are singletons. This sequence originates from a human donor who had recovered from COVID-19. The chain couples TRBV6-1 to TRBJ2-5; D gene ambiguous. Input material: CD4+ T cells from blood, cultured in vitro. For the CDR3, the DNA is TGTGCCACCGGGCGGTTAGCTCGCCAAGAGACCCAGTACTTC. This gives the protein CATGRLARQETQYF.